This TCR beta chain is drawn from a study of T cell repertoires in cytomegalovirus infection. V lost 5 bases to trimming and J lost 3 bases, with 17 bases between them. The CDR3 totals 15 residues. Germline CDR1 DFQATT, CDR2 SNEGSKA (reference sequence). TCRdb reprocessed the reads via MiXCR and lists one record per CDR3 protein. The sample consists of some 300,000 distinct CDR3 sequences, around 10% of them appearing once. Sequencing was performed on PBMCs. The source is a human donor in good health (CMV status not recorded). Some clones in this sample may be carry-over from other donors' samples. The J gene is TRBJ1-5, the V gene TRBV20-1; D perhaps matches TRBD1 (6 bases). In DNA, the CDR3 is TGCAGTGCTGGTTTACAGGGAGGGCACAATCAGCCCCAGCATTTT. It specifies CSAGLQGGHNQPQHF.